The entry below gives a single TCR beta chain sequence along with its context. In this sample, this clone turned up once. The target of this receptor is not known. Per-base quality was not reported, and no clone a single base away is much larger than it. The data belong to a study of CD8 T cell repertoires and HIV-1 epitope variants (TCRdb year 2020). General notes on the study: In separate culture wells, T cells were stimulated with each of twenty-five peptides that represented autologous and known Gag and Nef epitope variants. Cultures were maintained for around 11 days in IMDM with gentamicin, and half-media changes adding IL-2, IL-7 and IL-15 were performed on days 3 and 7. A CMV, EBV and flu peptide pool, the Ebola AY9 epitope as negative control, and a no-peptide well were included as control conditions. A total of over 65 T cell cultures were run, with each culture condition done in triplicate except for one peptide, which was done in duplicate. An aliquot of 1M T cells was saved as an uncultured baseline condition, separate from the 80 to 95 T cell cultures. Using the EasySep Human T Cell Enrichment Kit, T cells were enriched and then co-cultured with an equal number of autologous T cell-negative cells acting as antigen-presenting cells. Tested epitopes included three Gag epitope families and Nef HW9 and YT9.

Overall study outcomes, separate from this receptor: The assay identified only TCR beta chains and indicated proliferation in response to antigen, without indicating T cell function or cytokine profile. The Nef KF9 family was recognized by five clonotypes and the HW9 family by one, and no responses to the TAALDMSHF plasma variant were observed. The study identified about ten antigen-specific TCR beta clonotypes, over 5 of which appeared to be cross-reactive for autologous or known escape epitope variants.

The EasySep Human CD8+ T Cell Enrichment Kit was used on day 10 to isolate CD8+ T cells from every culture. Sequencing of TCR beta CDR3 regions was performed at survey depth on the immunoSEQ platform. The QIAamp DNA micro kit was used to extract genomic DNA from every cultured and uncultured CD8+ T cell population. In the authors' own workflow: Samples with under 5,000 productive reads were excluded, and this exclusion removed about 6% of the roughly 75 HIV peptide-stimulated cultures. A MANAFEST web app trimmed sequences to CDR3 and removed nonproductive sequences, CDR3s under 5 amino acids, and those not starting C or ending F/W. To count as antigen-specific, a clonotype had to be expanded in at least 2 of 3 replicates compared with the no-peptide control at FDR 0.01, and only within one epitope family. In addition, a specific clonotype needed a frequency at least fivefold higher than in wells stimulated with peptides from other epitope families. This is the immuneACCESS table as TCRdb keeps it, with only in-frame sequences that have V and J called. A part of the clones is gone; compared with another copy, unresolved V genes explain less than half, and the rest is unexplained. The V and J calls and clone size were taken over from that table, and D and trimming were inferred from the DNA. The sample data list some 5,000 clones, and more than 60% of these were observed just once. The ten largest clonotypes hold about 40% of the sample.

The CDR3 contains 15 residues, cysteine and phenylalanine counted. The only DNA kept is the CDR3, 45 bases in frame from the first base. V lost 1 base and J lost 7 bases; the stretch between them is 17 bases long. CDR1 and CDR2 were assigned from the germline V gene as MNHNS and SASEGT. Sequencing was carried out using cultured CD8+ T cells derived from PBMCs. The V gene is TRBV6-1 and the J gene is TRBJ2-7; the D call is tentative, TRBD1 or TRBD2, as each matches 6 bases. The receptor was isolated from a male donor with HIV. The CDR3 protein is CASSEDGGGMWEQYF. The DNA reads TGTGCCAGCAGTGAAGATGGAGGGGGGATGTGGGAGCAGTACTTC.